This TCR beta chain appears in the sequencing data of a study of blood T cell repertoires in COVID-19. CDR1 SGHTA and CDR2 FQGNSA come from the germline V gene. The CDR3 sequence is 15 residues long. V was shortened by 5 bases and J by 4 bases, with 17 bases between the two germline ends. Sequenced by immunoSEQ multiplex PCR; TCRdb stores in-frame clones only, minus some. The sample shows about 240,000 clones, roughly four fifths of them seen only once. This clone was detected a few times. Sequencing used peripheral blood. The receptor was isolated from a woman aged 60-70 years with active or convalescent COVID-19. The chain recombines TRBV7-2 with TRBJ1-2; tentative D call: TRBD1 (6 bases). The CDR3 coding sequence is TGTGCCAGCAGCGTGGAGGGGGGGCGAGTCTATGGCTACACCTTC. Translating it yields CASSVEGGRVYGYTF.